Listed here are 13 T cell receptor beta chains from one sample, sequenced in a study of T cell responses to AZD1222 COVID-19 vaccine. TCRdb's copy holds only in-frame clones and misses some; the assay was immunoSEQ multiplex PCR. The sample comprises 250,000 to 300,000 clones, 94% of which are singletons, and roughly 0.51% rests with the top ten. The sample was peripheral blood, taken 28 days after the second AZD1222 dose. The source of these receptors is an adult who received the AZD1222 COVID-19 vaccine.

Here the CDR3 reads CASLGPGTDTQYF. For the CDR3, the DNA is TGTGCCAGTTTAGGTCCGGGAACAGATACGCAGTATTTT. The rearrangement links TRBV6-5 to TRBJ2-3; D is possibly TRBD2 (5 bases). Trimming pared 9 bases from V and 3 bases from J, leaving 13 bases between. CDR3 length: 13 amino acids. Per the germline V gene, CDR1 is MNHEY and CDR2 is SVGAGI.

J is TRBJ2-6 and V is TRBV2, with D unresolved. CDR3 size: 15 residues. Germline CDR1 is SNHLY and CDR2 is FYNNEI. The V gene lost 6 bases and the J gene lost 4 bases, with 13 bases spanning the gap. The CDR3 protein is CASSAVRHGANVLTF. CDR3 in DNA: TGTGCCAGCAGCGCCGTTCGTCACGGGGCCAACGTCCTGACTTTC.

This chain uses TRBV5-4 with TRBJ2-3; 9 nucleotides agree with TRBD1. Trimming removed 4 bases from V and 2 bases from J; junction bases left unmatched: 8. Germline-derived CDR1 and CDR2 are SGHNT and YYREEE (reference sequence). CDR3 length: 16 amino acids. For the CDR3, the DNA is TGTGCCAGCAGCCCCCTTGGGGACAGGGTCACAGATACGCAGTATTTT. Its translation: CASSPLGDRVTDTQYF.

The rearrangement joins TRBV4-2 to TRBJ2-7; 7 nucleotides agree with TRBD2. Germline V gene data show CDR1 as LGHNA and CDR2 as YNFKEQ. V lost 0 bases to trimming and J lost 1 base; unmatched junction nucleotides: 3. The CDR3 runs 15 residues. The CDR3 bases are TGTGCCAGCAGCCAAGAGCCGGGGGGTTCCTACGAGCAGTACTTC. It codes for CASSQEPGGSYEQYF.

The chain has TRBV28 and TRBJ1-2; D is uncertain. Trimming cost V 4 bases and J 0 bases, with 6 bases left between them. This CDR3 is built from 13 residues. Germline CDR1 MDHEN, CDR2 SYDVKM. CDR3 nucleotides: TGTGCCAGCAGTTCACTCGCTAACTATGGCTACACCTTC. It yields the protein CASSSLANYGYTF.

The chain is built from TRBV12-3 or TRBV12-4 and TRBJ2-3; D unresolved. This CDR3 spans 11 amino acids. Trimming removed 6 bases at V and 2 bases at J, with 3 bases between. The CDR3 nucleotides read TGTGCCAGCAGAATCACAGATACGCAGTATTTT. Its protein product is CASRITDTQYF.

This clone was seen a handful of times. This chain uses TRBV7-9 with TRBJ2-2; tentative D call: TRBD1 (6 bases). Germline V gene data show CDR1 as SEHNR and CDR2 as FQNEAQ (reference sequence). Trimming shortened V by 4 bases and J by 5 bases, and 20 bases separated the two germline ends. CDR3 length equals 17 residues. CDR3 amino acids: CASSSPVSGEWTGELFF. The CDR3 nucleotides read TGTGCCAGCAGCTCTCCCGTGTCAGGGGAGTGGACCGGGGAGCTGTTTTTT.

V is TRBV5-3 and J is TRBJ1-5; D ambiguous. TRBV5-3 is an ORF for which the function is uncertain. The V end was cut by 0 bases, the J end by 4 bases, with 17 bases between. This CDR3 is 17 amino acids long. The CDR3: CARSLAIWRLPNQPQHF. The DNA of the CDR3 is TGTGCCAGAAGCTTGGCCATATGGAGATTGCCGAATCAGCCCCAGCATTTT.

V gene TRBV5-6 combines with J gene TRBJ2-7; unclear D gene. Trimming removed 1 base at V and 5 bases at J, with 13 bases between. This CDR3 has 14 amino acids. Germline loops: CDR1 SGHDT, CDR2 YYEEEE. This CDR3 is CASSLLGKRDEQYF. The CDR3 DNA follows: TGTGCCAGCAGCTTGTTGGGAAAACGGGACGAGCAGTACTTC.

V is TRBV5-1 and J is TRBJ2-3, with D possibly TRBD1 on 5 matching bases. This CDR3 is built from 14 residues. The V end lost 4 bases, the J end lost 4 bases, and 13 bases lay between the germline ends. Germline loops: CDR1 SGHRS, CDR2 YFSETQ. CDR3 sequence: CASSPQGLADTQYF. Written as DNA, the CDR3 is TGCGCCAGCAGCCCCCAGGGTCTTGCAGATACGCAGTATTTT.

The chain couples TRBV18 to TRBJ2-7; the D is unclear. V lost 5 bases and J 0 bases, leaving 11 bases between the germline ends. Germline V gene sequence: CDR1 KGHSH, CDR2 LQKENI. There are 14 residues in the CDR3. The CDR3 loop reads CASSYWSNSYEQYF. Written as DNA, the CDR3 is TGTGCCAGCTCATACTGGAGTAACTCCTACGAGCAGTACTTC.

The chain recombines TRBV6-2 or TRBV6-3 with TRBJ2-5, with 13 bases aligning to TRBD2. The germline CDR1 and CDR2 sequences are MNHEY and SVGEGT. This CDR3 region has 17 residues. The V segment lost 5 bases and the J segment 2 bases; nucleotides outside the gene matches: 8. The CDR3 region has the DNA TGTGCCAGCAGTGTAACTGGACTAGCGGGGGAACAAGAGACCCAGTACTTC. Translating gives CASSVTGLAGEQETQYF.

The V and J genes are TRBV29-1 and TRBJ1-3; unclear D gene. V lost 6 bases and J lost 0, with 12 bases in between. CDR1 SQVTM and CDR2 ANQGSEA come from the germline V gene. This CDR3 has 14 residues. The CDR3 DNA reads as TGCAGCGTCGAATCGACTGTCTCTGGAAACACCATATATTTT. Its protein is CSVESTVSGNTIYF.